The rows below give T cell receptor beta chains drawn from one sample of a study of shared clonotypes between healthy human individuals. Method: immunoSEQ multiplex PCR; TCRdb's copy keeps in-frame clones and lacks some. The repertoire consists of hundreds of thousands of clones, with 96% occurring once and the leading ten covering 0.11%. Specimen: naive CD8+ T cells sorted from blood. The receptors derive from a woman aged 30 to 39 in good health. Each CDR3 is given with its conserved first and last residue. D genes are given only for firm matches. Clone size is not always given. Where it is, it says once, few, many or a class for expanded clones.

>NA|TRBD1|13|TRBV28|TRBJ1-1
TGTGCCAGCAGTTCGGGACAGAGAAATGAAGCTTTCTTT
CASSSGQRNEAFF
>NA|NA|14|TRBV27|TRBJ2-3
TGTGCCAGCAACCCGGTGGGGTTGGGAGATACGCAGTATTTT
CASNPVGLGDTQYF
>NA|TRBD2|15|TRBV27|TRBJ2-1
TGTGCCAGCAGCTACGGGACTAGCGCGTACAATGAGCAGTTCTTC
CASSYGTSAYNEQFF
>NA|TRBD2|16|TRBV6-5|TRBJ2-7
TGTGCCAGCAGTTACTTTCCTAGCGGGAGCGCCTACGAGCAGTACTTC
CASSYFPSGSAYEQYF
>NA|TRBD2|17|TRBV19|TRBJ2-7
TGTGCCAGTAGCGGGGGGGCAGGACTAGCGGGACACTACGAGCAGTACTTC
CASSGGAGLAGHYEQYF
>NA|TRBD1|12|TRBV5-4|TRBJ2-1
TGTGCCAGCAGCTGGACAGGGGAGGAGCAGTTCTTC
CASSWTGEEQFF
>NA|TRBD1|17|TRBV29-1|TRBJ2-1
TGCAGCGTTGGGGGATTGTTGGACAGGGGCTCCTACAATGAGCAGTTCTTC
CSVGGLLDRGSYNEQFF
>NA|NA|15|TRBV4-1|TRBJ1-3
TGCGCCAGCAGCCAACCCCAGGGGACTGGAAACACCATATATTTT
CASSQPQGTGNTIYF
>NA|NA|17|TRBV27|TRBJ2-1
TGTGCCAGCAGTTTACACCAGGGCCGGAGCTCCTACAATGAGCAGTTCTTC
CASSLHQGRSSYNEQFF
>NA|NA|17|TRBV28|TRBJ2-3
TGTGCCAGCAGTTTATGTGGGGCAAACGGGGGCACAGATACGCAGTATTTT
CASSLCGANGGTDTQYF
>NA|TRBD1|15|TRBV9|TRBJ2-7
TGTGCCAGCAGCGTAGGGGGACAGGGGATCTACGAGCAGTACTTC
CASSVGGQGIYEQYF
>NA|TRBD2|14|TRBV9|TRBJ2-1
TGTGCCAGCAGCCCCGCGGGAGGGATCAATGAGCAGTTCTTC
CASSPAGGINEQFF
>NA|NA|12|TRBV5-4|TRBJ1-2
TGTGCCAGCAGCTTGGCCATAGGGGGCTACACCTTC
CASSLAIGGYTF
>NA|TRBD1|14|TRBV2|TRBJ1-5
TGTGCCAGCACCGGACAGGGGGTTTATCAGCCCCAGCATTTT
CASTGQGVYQPQHF
>once|NA|14|TRBV2|TRBJ1-3
TGTGCCGGGTATGACAGCAGCTCTGGAAACACCATATATTTT
CAGYDSSSGNTIYF
>NA|TRBD2|14|TRBV27|TRBJ2-1
TGTGCCAGCAGAAGCGGGAGCTCCTACAATGAGCAGTTCTTC
CASRSGSSYNEQFF
>NA|TRBD2|15|TRBV6-5|TRBJ2-3
TGTGCCAGCAGTTCAGCGGGAGGGCTGGCAGATACGCAGTATTTT
CASSSAGGLADTQYF
>NA|NA|16|TRBV4-1|TRBJ2-1
TGCGCCAGCAGCCAGGTGCGGGAACTCTCCTACAATGAGCAGTTCTTC
CASSQVRELSYNEQFF
>NA|NA|14|TRBV9|TRBJ1-2
TGTGCCAGCAGCCCCTACGGCATCGGGGATGGCTACACCTTC
CASSPYGIGDGYTF
>once|NA|13|TRBV11-2|TRBJ2-5
TGTGCCAGCAGCTTGGCCGGGAAAGAGACCCAGTACTTC
CASSLAGKETQYF
>once|NA|13|TRBV28|TRBJ1-4
TGTGCCAGCAGACCCATAGGGGACGGGAAACTGTTTTTT
CASRPIGDGKLFF
>NA|NA|12|TRBV27|TRBJ2-7
TGTGCCAGCAGTTTTTTGGGCCTCGAGCAGTACTTC
CASSFLGLEQYF
>NA|TRBD1|16|TRBV4-1|TRBJ1-5
TGCGCCAGCAGCCCTGGAGGGACAGGGGGAAATCAGCCCCAGCATTTT
CASSPGGTGGNQPQHF
>NA|NA|14|TRBV13|TRBJ2-1
TGTGCCAGCAGCCTCCGGACAGCTCGGGATGAGCAGTTCTTC
CASSLRTARDEQFF
>NA|NA|14|TRBV28|TRBJ2-1
TGTGCCAGCAGCCCAGTTAGATGGCTTAGGGAGCAGTTCTTC
CASSPVRWLREQFF
>NA|NA|13|TRBV19|TRBJ2-7
TGTGCCAGTAGTGTAGGGCAGAGCTACGAGCAGTACTTC
CASSVGQSYEQYF
>NA|NA|15|TRBV28|TRBJ2-5
TGTGCCAGCAGTTTACTGCTATCCCGAGGGGAGACCCAGTACTTC
CASSLLLSRGETQYF
>NA|TRBD1|18|TRBV28|TRBJ1-4
TGTGCCAGCAGTACCCTACAGGGGGCAGATACAGCTAATGAAAAACTGTTTTTT
CASSTLQGADTANEKLFF
>NA|TRBD1|14|TRBV7-6|TRBJ2-2
TGTGCCAGCAGTCATAACAGGGGGCGAGGGGAGCTGTTTTTT
CASSHNRGRGELFF
>NA|NA|15|TRBV19|TRBJ1-4
TGTGCCAGTACGCCCGAATCAGGGTATCGGGAAAAACTGTTTTTT
CASTPESGYREKLFF
>NA|NA|14|TRBV30|TRBJ2-7
TGTGCCTGGGGGATAGGGGGAGCCCCCTACGAGCAGTACTTC
CAWGIGGAPYEQYF
>NA|TRBD2|15|TRBV10-1|TRBJ2-1
TGCGCCAGCGGAGCGGGAGGGCCCCAATCGGGTGAGCAGTTCTTC
CASGAGGPQSGEQFF